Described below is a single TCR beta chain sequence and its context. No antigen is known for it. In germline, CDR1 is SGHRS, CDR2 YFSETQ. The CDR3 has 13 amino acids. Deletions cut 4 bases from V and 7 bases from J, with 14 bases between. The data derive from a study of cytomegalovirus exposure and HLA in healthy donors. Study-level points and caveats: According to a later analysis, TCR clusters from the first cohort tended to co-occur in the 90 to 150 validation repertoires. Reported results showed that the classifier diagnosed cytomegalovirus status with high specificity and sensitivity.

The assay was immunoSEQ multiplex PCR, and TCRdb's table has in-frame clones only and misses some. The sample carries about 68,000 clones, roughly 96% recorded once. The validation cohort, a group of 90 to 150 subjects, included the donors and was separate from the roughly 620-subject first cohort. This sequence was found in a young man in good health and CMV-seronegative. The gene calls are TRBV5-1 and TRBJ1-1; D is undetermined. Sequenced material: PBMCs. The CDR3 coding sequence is TGCGCCAGCAGCCCCTGGTCGGGTTATGAAGCTTTCTTT. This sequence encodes CASSPWSGYEAFF.